This TCR beta chain was sequenced in a study of beta chain features in type 1 diabetes. Study context: Across all samples, about 100,000,000 sorted cells were examined.

Whole-study findings and limits: VDJ junctions from type 1 diabetes patients carried fewer insertions and larger deletions. Moderate yet significant TCRB CDR3 shortening was seen in Type 1 diabetes patients in all four CD4+ subsets.

Trimming removed 2 bases at V and 6 bases at J, with 7 bases between. CDR1 and CDR2 from the germline V gene are SEHNR and FQNEAQ (reference sequence). The CDR3 totals 12 residues. A word on this clone: The antigen is not known.

Expressed TCRB transcripts were sequenced, since all the RNA that had been isolated was reverse transcribed. Here immunoSEQ multiplex PCR was the method, and the copy in TCRdb shows in-frame clones only, minus some. The sample has hundreds of thousands of clones, 15% to 17% seen once. The clonotype was recovered from a young man in good health. Sequenced input: naive CD4+ T cells from blood. V gene TRBV7-9 combines with J gene TRBJ1-1; unclear D gene. CDR3 in amino acids: CASSLKYPEAFF. The DNA of the CDR3 is TGTGCCAGCAGCTTAAAGTACCCTGAAGCTTTCTTT. Full variable domain (rest looked up from reference TRBV7-9 and TRBJ1-1): DTGVSQNPRHKITKRGQNVTFRCDPISEHNRLYWYRQTLGQGPEFLTYFQNEAQLEKSRLLSDRFSAERPKGSFSTLEIQRTEQGDSAMYLCASSLKYPEAFFGQGTRLTVV.